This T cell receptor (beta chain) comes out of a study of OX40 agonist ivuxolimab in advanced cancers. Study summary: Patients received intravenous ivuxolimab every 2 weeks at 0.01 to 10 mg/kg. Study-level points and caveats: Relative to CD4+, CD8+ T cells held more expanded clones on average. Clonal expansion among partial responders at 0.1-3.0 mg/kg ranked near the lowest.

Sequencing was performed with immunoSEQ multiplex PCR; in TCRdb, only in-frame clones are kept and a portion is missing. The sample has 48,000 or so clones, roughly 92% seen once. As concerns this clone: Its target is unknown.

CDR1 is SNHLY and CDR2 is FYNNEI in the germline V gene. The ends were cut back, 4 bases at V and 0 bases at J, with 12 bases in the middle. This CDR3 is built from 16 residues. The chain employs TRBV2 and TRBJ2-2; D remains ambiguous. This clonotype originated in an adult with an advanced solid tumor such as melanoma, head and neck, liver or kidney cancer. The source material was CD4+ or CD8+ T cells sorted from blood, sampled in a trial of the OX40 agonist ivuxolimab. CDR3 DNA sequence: TGTGCCAGCAGTGTCTACGAGGTATCGAACACCGGGGAGCTGTTTTTT. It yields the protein CASSVYEVSNTGELFF.